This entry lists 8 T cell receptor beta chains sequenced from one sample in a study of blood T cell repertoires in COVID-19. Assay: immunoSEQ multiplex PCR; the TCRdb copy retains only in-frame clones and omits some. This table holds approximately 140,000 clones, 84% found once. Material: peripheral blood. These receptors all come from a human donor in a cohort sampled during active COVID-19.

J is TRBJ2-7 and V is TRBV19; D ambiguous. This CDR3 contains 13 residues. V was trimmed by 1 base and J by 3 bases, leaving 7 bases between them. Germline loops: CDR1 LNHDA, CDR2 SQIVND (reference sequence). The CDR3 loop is CASSIAVLYEQYF. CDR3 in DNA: TGTGCCAGTAGTATAGCGGTCCTCTACGAGCAGTACTTC.

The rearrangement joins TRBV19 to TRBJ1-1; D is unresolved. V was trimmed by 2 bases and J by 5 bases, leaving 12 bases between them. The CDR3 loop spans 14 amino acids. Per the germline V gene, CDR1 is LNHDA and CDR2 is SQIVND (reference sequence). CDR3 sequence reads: CASSINSLRTEAFF. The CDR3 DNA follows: TGTGCCAGTAGTATAAACAGTTTACGAACTGAAGCTTTCTTT.

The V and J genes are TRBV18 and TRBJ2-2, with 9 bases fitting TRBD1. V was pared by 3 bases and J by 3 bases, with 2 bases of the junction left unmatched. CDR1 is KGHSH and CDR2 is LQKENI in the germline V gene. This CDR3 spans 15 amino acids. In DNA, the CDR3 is TGTGCCAGCTCACCGAGGACAGGGGACACCGGGGAGCTGTTTTTT. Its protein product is CASSPRTGDTGELFF.

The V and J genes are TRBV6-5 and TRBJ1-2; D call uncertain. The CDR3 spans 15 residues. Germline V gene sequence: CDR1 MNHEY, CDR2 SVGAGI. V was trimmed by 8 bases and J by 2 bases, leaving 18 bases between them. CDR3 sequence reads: CASGRNSLGNYGYTF. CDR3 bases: TGTGCCAGCGGGAGGAATAGTCTGGGGAACTATGGCTACACCTTC.

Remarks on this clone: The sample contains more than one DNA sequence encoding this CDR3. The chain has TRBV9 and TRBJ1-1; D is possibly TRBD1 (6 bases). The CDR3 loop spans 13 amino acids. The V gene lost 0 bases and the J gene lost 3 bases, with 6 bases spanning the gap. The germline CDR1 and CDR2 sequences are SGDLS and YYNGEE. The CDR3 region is CASSVGQDTEAFF. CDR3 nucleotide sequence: TGTGCCAGCAGCGTAGGACAGGACACTGAAGCTTTCTTT.

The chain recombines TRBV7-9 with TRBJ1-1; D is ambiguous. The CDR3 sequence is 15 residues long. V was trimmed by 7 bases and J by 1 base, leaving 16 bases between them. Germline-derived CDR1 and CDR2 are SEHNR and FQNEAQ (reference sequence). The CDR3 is CASTLGDPRNTEAFF. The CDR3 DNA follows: TGTGCCAGCACCCTCGGGGATCCCAGGAACACTGAAGCTTTCTTT.

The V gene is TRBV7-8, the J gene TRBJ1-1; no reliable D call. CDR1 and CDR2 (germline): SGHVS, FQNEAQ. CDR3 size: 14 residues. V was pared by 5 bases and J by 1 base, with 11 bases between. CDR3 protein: CASSRLEGNTEAFF. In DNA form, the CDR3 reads TGTGCCAGCAGCCGGCTCGAGGGGAACACTGAAGCTTTCTTT.

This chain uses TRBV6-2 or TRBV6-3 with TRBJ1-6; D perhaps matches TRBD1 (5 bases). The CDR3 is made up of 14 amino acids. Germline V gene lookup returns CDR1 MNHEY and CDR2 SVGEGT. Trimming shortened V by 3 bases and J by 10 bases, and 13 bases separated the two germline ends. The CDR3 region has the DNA TGTGCCAGCAGTTATCCCCCCGGGGGATCACCCCTCCACTTT. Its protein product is CASSYPPGGSPLHF.